The present entry profiles one T cell receptor (beta chain) with its context. The data belong to a study of shared T cell receptors in the human thymus. Only in-frame clones appear in the TCRdb table, and some are missing; sequencing was by immunoSEQ multiplex PCR. The profile shows hundreds of thousands of clones, more than 70% of them singletons. V lost 3 bases, J lost 5 bases, and 19 bases lay in between. The CDR3 runs to 15 residues. Germline V CDR1 and CDR2: SQVTM, ANQGSEA. The sample was also linked to a second study, of human thymus T cells. That work states: Healthy Finnish infants undergoing corrective surgery for congenital heart defects were the donors. Thymic samples were excised during corrective heart operations. There were highly overlapping thymic repertoires among unrelated individuals, as related research reported.

Sequenced: thymocytes. This sequence originates from a boy under two years old with a congenital heart defect. This chain connects TRBV29-1 to TRBJ2-5; unclear D gene. As DNA, the CDR3 is TGCAGCGTTGAGTCGAGCGAGTACGGTACGGAGACCCAGTACTTC. Its translation is CSVESSEYGTETQYF.